Included here is one T cell receptor beta chain sequence, with context. Its antigen specificity is not known. No base qualities exist here, and no much larger clone lies one base off it. For the CD8 naive samples, CD45RO-negative cells were positively selected for CCR7, yielding a CD45RA+CCR7+ population from which TemRA cells were excluded. The donors were healthy, HIV-negative adults who had no recently reported acute infections or vaccinations. Only Caucasian adults living in Nashville, Tennessee, USA were represented among the donors. After blood collection by leukapheresis, PBMCs were isolated using Ficoll-Histopaque density gradient centrifugation and then cryopreserved in the vapor phase of liquid nitrogen. Analytical flow cytometry was used to check the purity and quantity of every magnetically sorted T cell population. From each sorted fraction, genomic DNA was isolated and quantified by UV absorbance on a Nanodrop 2000c.

Based on the germline V gene (reference sequence), the CDR1 and CDR2 sequences are PRHDT and FYEKMQ. The junction carries 5 bases between V and J, which are trimmed by 2 bases and 0 bases respectively. The CDR3 goes from the cysteine to the phenylalanine over 14 residues. Kept here is only the CDR3 DNA, which spans 42 bases and is read in frame from base 1. Using the deep immunoSEQ assay, multiplex PCR amplified TCR CDR3 regions from genomic DNA. Genomic DNA extracted from each cell subset was distributed evenly over all wells of several immunoSEQ 96-well plates, and each plate served as one replicate. For sorted subsets, around 200 ng genomic DNA, equal to some 30,000 T cell genomes, was loaded into each replicate PCR. The purified libraries were quantified using a Qubit 3.0 fluorometer, sized with a Bioanalyzer 2100, and then quantified again using the KAPA Library Quantification kit. A separate single-read 150-cycle Illumina NextSeq 550 flow cell was used to sequence each immunoSEQ 96-well plate. Turning to the authors' computational methods: Because the immunoSEQ output included only junctional sequences and no quality scores, the filtering could not be the same as the filtering used for full-length reads. To assign V/J genes and CDR3, sequences were annotated using PyIR, a Python wrapper for IgBLAST v1.9, with IMGT germline references. Any read was removed if the V/J assignment was weak (E-value above 1e-6), the CDR3 was missing, or the read contained stop codons, out-of-frame junctions, or ambiguous translated residues. A V3J clonotype was defined by an identical inferred V gene, J gene, and CDR3 amino acid sequence. To compute the percentage overlap between repertoires, the number of shared unique clonotypes was divided by the size of the smaller repertoire. Repertoire richness was assessed with RTK rarefaction, the Chao1 estimator, and Recon v2.1 estimates of unobserved clonotypes. For all TCRbeta clonotypes obtained by the gDNA method from four donors, generation probabilities were computed with OLGA. The immuneACCESS repertoire file appears here via TCRdb, limited to in-frame rearrangements. These files lack a portion of the clones; in checked studies, under half of the deficit traces to unresolved V genes, and the cause of the others is not known. The D gene and trimming were derived from the DNA, and the V and J assignments and clone size from that table. The sample table lists hundreds of thousands of clones, roughly 96% of them with a count of one. Of the sample, about 0.12% is held by the ten largest clones.

The data derive from a study of shared clonotypes between healthy human individuals (dated by TCRdb to 2018 to 2020). Regarding the complete study: The cohort included three men and a couple of women between 18 and 49 years of age. Per donor, three plates each were used for CD4 naive and CD4 memory, two for CD8 naive, and one for CD8 memory. Leukapheresis yielded between about 0.85 and 10 billion PBMCs per donor. Different laboratories and diverse techniques were used to prepare libraries and sequence TCR repertoires, to increase sequencing depth and limit assay-specific biases. Blood TCR repertoires of about five healthy adults were deeply sequenced to estimate repertoire size and the extent of clonotype sharing between individuals.

Broader findings and caveats from the paper: Pairwise subsampling led to the expectation that sequencing depth would affect the degree of clonotype sharing among donors. Because the study included only a small number of donors, the genetic and exposure-history diversity represented was limited. Rarefaction of sorted-subset datasets indicated incomplete sequencing despite the large sequencing depth. Naive subsets generally had larger estimated clonotype richness than memory subsets. Sampling was restricted to blood, and TCR repertoires in tissues likely differ from the TCR repertoires found in blood. Across several donors, around 5.4% of naive CD4, more than 3% of naive CD8, under 2.5% of memory CD4, and 0.4% of memory CD8 clonotypes were shared. Higher generation probabilities were observed for clonotypes shared by all four sorted-subset donors than for non-shared clonotypes.

The rearrangement combines TRBV13 with TRBJ1-3; the D gene cannot be named for sure. Sequencing input: naive CD8+ T cells sorted from blood. The sample's cell subset or site label, in plain terms: CD45RA+CCR7+. The clonotype originates from a woman between 25 and 40 years old in good health. The DNA sequence is TGTGCCAGCAGCTTACTAGGCTCTGGAAACACCATATATTTT. Its translation reads: CASSLLGSGNTIYF. When the CDR3 is completed using the reference TRBV13 and TRBJ1-3 genes on either side, the full variable domain is AAGVIQSPRHLIKEKRETATLKCYPIPRHDTVYWYQQGPGQDPQFLISFYEKMQSDKGSIPDRFSAQQFSDYHSELNMSSLELGDSALYFCASSLLGSGNTIYFGEGSWLTVV.